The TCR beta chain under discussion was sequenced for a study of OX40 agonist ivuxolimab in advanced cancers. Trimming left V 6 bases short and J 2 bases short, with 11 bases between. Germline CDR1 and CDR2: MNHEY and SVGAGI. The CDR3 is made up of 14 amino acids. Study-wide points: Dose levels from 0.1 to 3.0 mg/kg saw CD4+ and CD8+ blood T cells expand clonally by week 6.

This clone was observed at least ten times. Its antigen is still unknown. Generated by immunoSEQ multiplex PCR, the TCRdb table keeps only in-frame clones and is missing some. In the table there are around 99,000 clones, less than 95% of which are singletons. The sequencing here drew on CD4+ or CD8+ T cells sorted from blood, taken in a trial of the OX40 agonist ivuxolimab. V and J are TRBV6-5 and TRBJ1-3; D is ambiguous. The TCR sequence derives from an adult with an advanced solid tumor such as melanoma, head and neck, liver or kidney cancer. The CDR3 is CASSLTVTGNTIYF. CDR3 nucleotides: TGTGCCAGCAGCCTCACGGTAACTGGAAACACCATATATTTT.